The 7 T cell receptor beta chains given below trace back to one sample, sequenced in a study of cytomegalovirus exposure and HLA in healthy donors. Primers: 60 Vbeta forward and 13 Jbeta reverse. Profiling relied on immunoSEQ multiplex PCR, and the TCRdb table lists in-frame clones only, not all of them. The sample lists under 200,000 clones, roughly 80% occurring once. Sequencing input: PBMCs. The receptors come from a girl aged 2 to 9 in good health and CMV-seropositive.

The table lists this clone with a count of one. The rearrangement uses TRBV12-5 and TRBJ2-2; 7 nucleotides match TRBD2. CDR1 and CDR2 (germline): LGHNT, FRNRAP. This CDR3 spans 15 amino acids. Unmatched junction bases numbered 8, after V lost 8 bases and J lost 2 bases. The CDR3, as DNA: TGTGCTAGTCCTGGGGGGGGAGCTAACACCGGGGAGCTGTTTTTT. Its translation: CASPGGGANTGELFF.

Only a few counts were recorded for this clone. V gene TRBV12-5 combines with J gene TRBJ2-3, with 10 bases lining up with TRBD2. CDR3 length: 15 residues. Losses at the gene ends were 7 bases for V and 3 bases for J; bases not matched to a gene: 7. Germline assignment: CDR1 LGHNT and CDR2 FRNRAP. CDR3 DNA sequence: TGTGCTAGTGCCCTGATAGCGGGAGGAACAGATACGCAGTATTTT. Translated, it gives CASALIAGGTDTQYF.

This chain links TRBV18 with TRBJ2-3, with D unclear. The V and J ends lost 0 bases and 5 bases respectively, with 9 bases between them. CDR1 is KGHSH, CDR2 LQKENI, per germline. The CDR3 is 14 amino acids. In DNA, the CDR3 is TGTGCCAGCTCACCACCCACACCTCGAGATACGCAGTATTTT. Translation gives CASSPPTPRDTQYF.

The J gene is TRBJ2-1, the V gene TRBV29-1, with 9 positions matching TRBD1. Per germline, CDR1 SQVTM and CDR2 ANQGSEA. The CDR3 extends over 16 amino acids. V was pared by 5 bases and J by 0 bases, with 8 bases of the junction left unmatched. CDR3 in amino acids: CSVRGQGFFSYNEQFF. CDR3 bases: TGCAGCGTTCGGGGACAGGGTTTCTTCTCCTACAATGAGCAGTTCTTC.

The chain is built from TRBV6-5 and TRBJ2-7; 8 positions match TRBD2. The CDR3 contains 15 residues. V was pared by 5 bases and J by 5 bases, with 11 bases of the junction left unmatched. Per germline, CDR1 MNHEY and CDR2 SVGAGI. CDR3 sequence: CASSREGVAGNEQYF. CDR3 coding DNA: TGTGCCAGCAGTCGGGAGGGGGTAGCGGGTAACGAGCAGTACTTC.

The chain has TRBV6-1 and TRBJ1-5, with D tentatively TRBD1 (5 bases). The germline CDR1 and CDR2 sequences are MNHNS and SASEGT. Trimming removed 1 base at V and 9 bases at J, with 13 bases between. This CDR3 is 14 amino acids long. For the CDR3, the DNA is TGTGCCAGCAGTGAAGTGGGAGGGGCCAGGCCCCAGCATTTT. Its protein is CASSEVGGARPQHF.

The chain joins TRBV7-3 to TRBJ2-1; D possibly corresponds to TRBD2 (6 bases). This CDR3 is built from 14 residues. Germline assignment: CDR1 SGHTA and CDR2 FQGTGA. V lost 5 bases to trimming and J lost 9 bases, with 17 bases between them. The CDR3 region has the DNA TGTGCCAGCAGCCCCGGGACTGCCTCCCTTGAGCAGTTCTTC. Its protein is CASSPGTASLEQFF.